This TCR beta chain was obtained from a study of cytomegalovirus exposure and HLA in healthy donors. The PCR used 60 Vbeta and 13 Jbeta primers. Sequencing was performed with immunoSEQ multiplex PCR; in TCRdb, only in-frame clones are kept and a portion is missing. Of about 150,000 clones listed, approximately 80% are singletons. The CDR3 is made up of 15 amino acids. The germline V and J ends were trimmed by 3 bases and 7 bases, with 18 bases remaining between them. The germline V gene has CDR1 LGHNA and CDR2 YNFKEQ. The chain is built from TRBV4-2 and TRBJ2-5, with D perhaps TRBD2 (6 bases). This sequence was found in a boy aged 2 to 10 in good health and CMV-seronegative. Sequencing was carried out using PBMCs. The CDR3 reads CASSHLEGGTGTQYF. The CDR3 nucleotides read TGTGCCAGCAGCCACCTCGAGGGCGGGACGGGGACCCAGTACTTC.